This entry concerns a single T cell receptor beta chain. The sample belongs to a study of T-cell reconstitution after alpha-beta-depleted transplantation in children. The germline V gene encodes CDR1 SGHRS and CDR2 YFSETQ. Trimming shortened V by 3 bases and J by 4 bases, and 7 bases separated the two germline ends. This CDR3 comprises 12 residues. The TCRbeta library incorporated unique molecular identifiers. TCRdb recomputed calls from the PCR reads with MiXCR, one row per CDR3 protein. The data contain almost 400,000 distinct CDR3 sequences, around 20% of them singletons. The sequencing here drew on PBMCs from the stem cell graft donor, taken from the stem cell graft. The rearrangement uses TRBV5-1 and TRBJ1-2; D not certain. This TCR was recovered from a human donor who donated a stem cell graft to a child with acute myeloid leukemia. CDR3 sequence: CASSSGAYGYTF. The CDR3 DNA sequence: TGCGCCAGCAGCTCCGGCGCCTATGGCTACACCTTC.